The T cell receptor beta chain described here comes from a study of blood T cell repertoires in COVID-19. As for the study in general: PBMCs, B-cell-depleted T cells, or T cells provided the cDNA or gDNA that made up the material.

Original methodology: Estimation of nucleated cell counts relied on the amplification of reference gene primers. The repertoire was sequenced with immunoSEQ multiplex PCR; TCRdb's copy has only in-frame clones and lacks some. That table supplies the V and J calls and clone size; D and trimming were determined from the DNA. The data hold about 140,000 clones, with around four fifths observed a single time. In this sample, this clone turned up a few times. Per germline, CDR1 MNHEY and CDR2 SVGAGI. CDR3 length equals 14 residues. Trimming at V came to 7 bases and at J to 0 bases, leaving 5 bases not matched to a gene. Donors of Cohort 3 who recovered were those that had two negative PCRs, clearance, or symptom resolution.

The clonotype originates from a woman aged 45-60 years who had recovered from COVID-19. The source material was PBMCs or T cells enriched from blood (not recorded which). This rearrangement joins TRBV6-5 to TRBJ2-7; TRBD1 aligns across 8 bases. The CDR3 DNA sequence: TGTGCCAGCATACCAGGGGGCTTCTCCTACGAGCAGTACGTC. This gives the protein CASIPGGFSYEQYV.